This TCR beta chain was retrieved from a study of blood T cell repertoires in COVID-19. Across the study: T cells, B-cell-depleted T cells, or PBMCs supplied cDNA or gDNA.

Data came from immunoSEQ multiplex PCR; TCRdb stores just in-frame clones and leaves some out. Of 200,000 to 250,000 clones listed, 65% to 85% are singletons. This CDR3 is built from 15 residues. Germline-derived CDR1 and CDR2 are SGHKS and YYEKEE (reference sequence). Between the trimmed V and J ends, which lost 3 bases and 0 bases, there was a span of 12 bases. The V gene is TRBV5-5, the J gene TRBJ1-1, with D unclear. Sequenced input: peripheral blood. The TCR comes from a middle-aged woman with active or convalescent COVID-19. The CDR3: CASSSPGEMNTEAFF. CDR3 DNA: TGTGCCAGCAGCTCCCCCGGGGAAATGAACACTGAAGCTTTCTTT.